The next 8 T cell receptor beta chains were all read from a single sample in a study of CXCR3-negative and CXCR3-positive naive CD8 T cells. TRB cDNA libraries were made by UMI-labeled 5' RACE. TCRdb re-analyzed the 5' RACE reads; it lists each CDR3 protein once, without DNA. The data show around 50,000 distinct CDR3 sequences, and the top ten clones hold around 2.5%. Material for sequencing was naive CXCR3- CD8+ T cells from blood. This sample's subset: CD45RO-CCR7+CD27+CD95- naive CD8+ T cells lacking CXCR3 (TNR3-). The source of these receptors is a human donor in good health. Some clones in this sample may be carry-over from other donors' samples.

The chain recombines TRBV5-4 with TRBJ2-7. The CDR3 spans 13 residues. Germline CDR1 reads SGHNT; CDR2 reads YYREEE (reference sequence). The chain's CDR3 is CASSPGTTYEQYF.

This sequence joins TRBV5-6 and TRBJ2-2; the D call from TCRdb, TRBD1, cannot be confirmed without DNA. The CDR3 runs to 14 residues. Germline V gene lookup returns CDR1 SGHDT and CDR2 YYEEEE. CDR3 protein: CASSAGLHGGELFF.

The rearrangement uses TRBV6-2 or TRBV6-3 and TRBJ2-7; TCRdb's assignment of TRBD1 cannot be checked, as there is no DNA. The germline V gene encodes CDR1 MNHEY and CDR2 SVGEGT. The CDR3 sequence is 15 residues long. The CDR3 region is CASRPGTGAGYEQYF.

The gene calls are TRBV7-9 and TRBJ2-1; TCRdb calls TRBD1, which cannot be checked without DNA. The germline CDR1 and CDR2 sequences are SEHNR and FQNEAQ (reference sequence). This CDR3 has 16 amino acids. The chain's CDR3 is CANRETGTGLANEQFF.

The chain is built from TRBV6-2 or TRBV6-3 and TRBJ2-7; TCRdb designates TRBD1, a call that cannot be tested without DNA. Looked up from germline, CDR1 is MNHEY and CDR2 is SVGEGT. The length of the CDR3 is 11 residues. The CDR3 spells CGVGGAYEQYF.

The chain combines TRBV27 with TRBJ1-1; TCRdb picks TRBD1, but there is no DNA to check that call. This CDR3 has 14 residues. The germline V gene encodes CDR1 MNHEY and CDR2 SMNVEV (reference sequence). CDR3 region: CASSFGSGAAEAFF.

V gene TRBV2 combines with J gene TRBJ2-3; TCRdb calls TRBD2, which cannot be checked without DNA. Germline V gene lookup returns CDR1 SNHLY and CDR2 FYNNEI. This CDR3 has 14 residues. The CDR3 sequence: CASMRRGGTDTQYF.

V is TRBV5-5 and J is TRBJ1-5; TCRdb reports TRBD1, a call that lacks DNA to check it against. The CDR3 contains 14 residues. Germline V gives CDR1 SGHKS, CDR2 YYEKEE (reference sequence). The CDR3 sequence is CASSNPGQNQPQHF.